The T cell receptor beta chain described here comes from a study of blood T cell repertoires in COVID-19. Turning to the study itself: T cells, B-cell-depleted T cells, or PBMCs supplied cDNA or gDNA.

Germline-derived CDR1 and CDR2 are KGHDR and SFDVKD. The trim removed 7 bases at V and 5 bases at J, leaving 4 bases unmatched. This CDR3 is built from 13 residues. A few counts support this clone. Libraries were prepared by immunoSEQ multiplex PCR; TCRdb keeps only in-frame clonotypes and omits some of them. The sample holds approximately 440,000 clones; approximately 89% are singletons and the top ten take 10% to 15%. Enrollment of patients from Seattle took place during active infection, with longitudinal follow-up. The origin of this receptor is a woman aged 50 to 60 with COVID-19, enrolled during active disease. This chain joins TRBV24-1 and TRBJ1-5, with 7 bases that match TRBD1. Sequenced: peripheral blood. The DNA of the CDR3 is TGTGCCACCAGCGGGACAGCCGATCAGCCCCAGCATTTT. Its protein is CATSGTADQPQHF.